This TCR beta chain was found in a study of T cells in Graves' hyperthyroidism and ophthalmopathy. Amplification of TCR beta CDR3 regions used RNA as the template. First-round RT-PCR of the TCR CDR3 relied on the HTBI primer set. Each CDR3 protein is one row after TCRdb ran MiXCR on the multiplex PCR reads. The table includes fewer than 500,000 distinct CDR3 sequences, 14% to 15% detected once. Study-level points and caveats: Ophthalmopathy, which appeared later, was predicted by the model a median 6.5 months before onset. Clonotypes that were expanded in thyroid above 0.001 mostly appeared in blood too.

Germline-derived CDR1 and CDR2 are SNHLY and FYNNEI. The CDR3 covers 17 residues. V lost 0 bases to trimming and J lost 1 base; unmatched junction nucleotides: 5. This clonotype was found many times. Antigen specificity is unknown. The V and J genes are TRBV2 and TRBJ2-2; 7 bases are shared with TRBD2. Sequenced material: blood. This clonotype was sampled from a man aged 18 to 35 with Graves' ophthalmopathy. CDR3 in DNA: TGTGCCAGCAGTGAAGCGCTTAGCGGGCTGAACACCGGGGAGCTGTTTTTT. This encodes CASSEALSGLNTGELFF.